This T cell receptor beta chain came from a study of Ad26.COV2.S vaccination and SARS-CoV-2 variants. Clones were read by immunoSEQ multiplex PCR, and TCRdb kept only the in-frame ones, dropping some. The sample has 300,000 to 500,000 clones; about nine tenths are singletons. Study-wide findings and caveats: Researchers reported similar non-spike TCR breadth in vaccine and placebo recipients. People who got the vaccine had more spike-specific TCR breadth than people who got placebo.

Notes on this clone: Its antigen is currently unknown.

This sample's treatment: approximately 18 received Ad26.COV2.S at low or high dose, single or two shots; 5 received placebo; per-sample allocation not given. Sampling was done on day 63 after the first vaccine or placebo injection. The CDR3 has 14 residues. From germline, CDR1 is SGHAT and CDR2 FQNNGV. The V segment lost 1 base and the J segment 4 bases; nucleotides outside the gene matches: 1. The chain recombines TRBV11-2 with TRBJ1-1, with 9 bases that match TRBD1. The source of this sequence is a person aged 18-65 years who received the Ad26.COV2.S COVID-19 vaccine or a placebo. The sample consisted of peripheral blood, taken in a trial of Ad26.COV2.S vaccine versus placebo. The CDR3 loop reads CASSLGGQGTEAFF. The DNA of the CDR3 is TGTGCCAGCAGCTTAGGGGGACAGGGCACTGAAGCTTTCTTT.